The rows below give T cell receptor beta chains drawn from one sample of a study of blood T cell repertoires in COVID-19. TCRdb's copy holds only in-frame clones and misses some; the assay was immunoSEQ multiplex PCR. The sample contains about 330,000 clones, more than 85% of which appear only once. The material sequenced was PBMCs or T cells enriched from blood (not recorded which). The receptors derive from a woman aged 25 to 39 who had recovered from COVID-19. CDR3s include the opening cysteine and the closing phenylalanine or tryptophan. A D gene is named only where the DNA matches it firmly. A clone size is listed for some rows: how often the clone was seen (once, few, many), or a class if it is expanded.

>TRBJ1-3|TRBV7-8|.|TRBD1
TGTGCCAGCAGCCCCCACGACAGGGCGACTGGAAACACCATATATTTT
CASSPHDRATGNTIYF
>TRBJ2-7|TRBV28|.|TRBD2
TGTGCCAGCAGCCCGAGCTCTAGCGGGCCCTACGAGCAGTACTTC
CASSPSSSGPYEQYF
>TRBJ1-1|TRBV6-4|.|.
TGTGCACAGCGAGAGGGAGGTGAAGCTTTCTTT
CAQREGGEAFF
>TRBJ2-7|TRBV11-2|.|.
TGTGCCAGCAGCTTTGGCGGGTCCTACGAGCAGTACTTC
CASSFGGSYEQYF
>TRBJ2-1|TRBV15|.|.
TGTGCCACCAGCAGAGATAGACTTCCAGGGTGGGAGCAGTTCTTC
CATSRDRLPGWEQFF
>TRBJ1-6|TRBV25-1|.|.
TGTGCCAGCAGTGAAGGAGGTTCACCCCTCCACTTT
CASSEGGSPLHF
>TRBJ2-5|TRBV7-6|.|.
TGTGCCAGCAGCCGAAATTCCGACCAGGGATTAAAGGAGACCCAGTACTTC
CASSRNSDQGLKETQYF
>TRBJ2-7|TRBV21-1|.|.
TGTGCCAGCAGCAAAATGGATAGCGGGCCCTCCTACGAGCAGTACTTC
CASSKMDSGPSYEQYF
>TRBJ2-5|TRBV7-3|.|.
TGTGCCAGCAGCCAAACAGGGTCAGAGACCCAGTACTTC
CASSQTGSETQYF
>TRBJ2-5|TRBV5-6|.|.
TGTGCCAGCAGCATGTGGGGGGAATGGATGATGCGGGGAGAGACCCAGTACTTC
CASSMWGEWMMRGETQYF
>TRBJ2-7|TRBV12-3/TRBV12-4|.|.
TGTGCCAGCAGTTTTTCCCCATACGAGCAGTACTTC
CASSFSPYEQYF
>TRBJ1-4|TRBV2|.|TRBD1
TGTGCCAGCAGCGGGACAGGGGGGGAAAAACTGTTTTTT
CASSGTGGEKLFF
>TRBJ2-7|TRBV18|.|.
TGTGCCAGCTCACCAACCGAGGTAAGCCGCGAGCAGTACTTC
CASSPTEVSREQYF
>TRBJ2-1|TRBV15|.|TRBD2
TGTGCCACCAGCAGAGTAGATAGCGGGCCGCAGTTCTTC
CATSRVDSGPQFF
>TRBJ2-7|TRBV28|.|TRBD1
TGTGCCAGCAGACGGACAGGGGGGTCCTACGAGCAGTACTTC
CASRRTGGSYEQYF
>TRBJ2-5|TRBV4-3|.|.
TGCGCCAGCAGCCAAGATCTAAGAGAGACCCAGTACTTC
CASSQDLRETQYF
>TRBJ1-6|TRBV6-5|.|TRBD1
TGTGCCAGCAGCTCTGGACAGGGAAAATCACCCCTCCACTTT
CASSSGQGKSPLHF
>TRBJ1-4|TRBV21-1|.|.
.
CASSKVRSARLQLMKNCFF
>TRBJ2-7|TRBV6-5|.|.
TGTGCCAGCAGTTACTCGGAGAAGAGCCCCTACGAGCAGTACTTC
CASSYSEKSPYEQYF
>TRBJ2-5|TRBV6-5|once|TRBD2
TGTGCCAGCGTACGGACTAGCGGGGGGGTAGAGACCCAGTACTTC
CASVRTSGGVETQYF
>TRBJ1-2|TRBV6-2/TRBV6-3|.|TRBD1
TGTGCCAGCAGTTACCAGGCGACAGGGAACGGCTACACCTTC
CASSYQATGNGYTF